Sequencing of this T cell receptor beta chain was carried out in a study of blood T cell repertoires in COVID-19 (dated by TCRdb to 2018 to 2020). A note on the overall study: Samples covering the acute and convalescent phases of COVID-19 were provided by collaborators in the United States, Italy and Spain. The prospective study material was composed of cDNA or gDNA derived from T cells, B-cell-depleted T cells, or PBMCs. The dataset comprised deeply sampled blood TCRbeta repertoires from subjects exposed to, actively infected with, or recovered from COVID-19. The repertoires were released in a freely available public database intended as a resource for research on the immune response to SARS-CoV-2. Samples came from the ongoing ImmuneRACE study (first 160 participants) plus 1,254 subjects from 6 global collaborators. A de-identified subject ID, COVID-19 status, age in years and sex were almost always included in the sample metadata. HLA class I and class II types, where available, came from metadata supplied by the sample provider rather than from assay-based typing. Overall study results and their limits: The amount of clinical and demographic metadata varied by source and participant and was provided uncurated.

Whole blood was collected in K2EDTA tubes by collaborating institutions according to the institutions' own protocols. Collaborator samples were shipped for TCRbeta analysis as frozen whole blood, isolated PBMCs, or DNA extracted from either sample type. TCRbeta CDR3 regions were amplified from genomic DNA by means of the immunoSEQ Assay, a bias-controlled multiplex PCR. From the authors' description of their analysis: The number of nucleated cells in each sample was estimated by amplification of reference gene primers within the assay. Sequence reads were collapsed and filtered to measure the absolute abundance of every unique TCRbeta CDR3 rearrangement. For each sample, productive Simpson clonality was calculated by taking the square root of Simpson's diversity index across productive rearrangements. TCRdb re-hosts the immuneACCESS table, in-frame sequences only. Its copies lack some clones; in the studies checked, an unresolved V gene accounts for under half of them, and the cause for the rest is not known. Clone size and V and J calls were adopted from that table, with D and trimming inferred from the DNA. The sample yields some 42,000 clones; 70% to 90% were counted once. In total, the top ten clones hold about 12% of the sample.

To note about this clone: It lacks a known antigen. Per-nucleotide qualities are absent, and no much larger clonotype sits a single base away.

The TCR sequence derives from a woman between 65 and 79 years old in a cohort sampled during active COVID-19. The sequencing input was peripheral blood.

The CDR3 region has the sequence CASSWGQGGSQPQHF. At the DNA level, the sequence is TGTGCCAGTAGTTGGGGGCAGGGCGGCAGTCAGCCCCAGCATTTT. The chain is assembled from TRBV19 and TRBJ1-5; the D gene is possibly TRBD1, with 6 bases matching. From the cysteine up to the phenylalanine, the CDR3 has a length of 15 residues. CDR3 DNA only is kept here, 45 bases in frame from base 1. V is clipped by 5 bases and J by 6 bases, and the sequence between their germline boundaries is 17 bases long. The CDR1 and CDR2 encoded by the germline V gene (reference sequence) are LNHDA and SQIVND.